The source of this T cell receptor (beta chain) is a study of graft-versus-host responses after intestinal transplantation. About the study: Transplants given to recipients were multivisceral, liver-intestinal, or isolated intestinal.

To note about this clone: Antigen: not known.

Repertoires were generated with immunoSEQ multiplex PCR, while TCRdb's copy carries only in-frame clones and drops some. The table records about 70,000 clones, roughly 88% of them present only once. The CDR3 extends over 18 amino acids. Sequenced here: unstimulated CD8+ T cells sorted from spleen or lymph node cells, sampled before intestinal transplant. The rearrangement links TRBV21-1 to TRBJ1-4; the listed D gene, TRBD1, was not tested against the DNA. TRBV21-1 constitutes a pseudogene. The source of this sequence is a human donor who received an intestinal transplant. CDR3 amino acids: CASSANEPDRGPNEKLFF. CDR3 nucleotide sequence: TGTGCCAGCAGCGCTAACGAACCCGACAGGGGGCCTAATGAAAAACTGTTTTTT.